The rows below give T cell receptor beta chains drawn from one sample of a study of Ad26.COV2.S vaccination and SARS-CoV-2 variants. The method was immunoSEQ multiplex PCR; TCRdb's version includes in-frame clones alone and lacks a portion of them. This sample yields some 500,000 clones, of which roughly nine tenths are seen a single time; 2% to 3% belongs to the top ten. The sample in question was peripheral blood, obtained in a trial of Ad26.COV2.S vaccine versus placebo. These receptors originate from a person aged 18 to 59 who received the Ad26.COV2.S COVID-19 vaccine or a placebo. Both conserved end residues are part of each CDR3. A D gene is named only where the DNA matches it firmly. Expanded clones are given a class, and other clones once, few, many or no size at all.

j_gene	d_gene	v_gene	abundance	CDR3aa	CDR3nt
TRBJ1-1	.	TRBV12-3/TRBV12-4	few	CASSLDPEAFF	TGTGCCAGCAGTTTGGACCCTGAAGCTTTCTTT
TRBJ2-1	.	TRBV6-5	.	CASRPDLNSGNEQFF	TGTGCCAGCAGGCCGGATCTTAATAGTGGCAATGAGCAGTTCTTC
TRBJ2-3	.	TRBV4-3	.	CASSLRLSTDTQYF	TGCGCCAGCAGCCTAAGGCTTAGCACAGATACGCAGTATTTT
TRBJ2-1	TRBD2	TRBV2	.	CASRSGLAHPAYNEQFF	TGTGCCAGCAGGTCGGGACTAGCCCACCCTGCCTACAATGAGCAGTTCTTC
TRBJ2-7	.	TRBV5-3	.	CARSRTYEQYF	TGTGCCAGAAGCCGAACCTACGAGCAGTACTTC
TRBJ1-2	TRBD1	TRBV5-4	.	CASSDGIQGKSNYGYTF	TGTGCCAGCAGCGACGGTATACAGGGGAAGTCTAACTATGGCTACACCTTC
TRBJ1-6	.	TRBV2	.	CASMPGWDSPLHF	TGTGCCAGCATGCCAGGTTGGGATTCACCCCTCCACTTT
TRBJ1-6	.	TRBV3-1/TRBV3-2	once	CASRPGYNSPLHF	TGTGCCAGCAGACCGGGATATAATTCACCCCTCCACTTT
TRBJ2-2	TRBD2	TRBV27	.	CASSLAGGWAGELFF	TGTGCCAGCAGTTTAGCCGGGGGGTGGGCCGGGGAGCTGTTTTTT
TRBJ1-1	.	TRBV2	.	CASTLQRDNFEAFF	TGTGCCAGCACCCTCCAAAGGGACAACTTTGAAGCTTTCTTT
TRBJ2-7	.	TRBV10-3	.	CAISEWSVPYF	TGTGCCATCAGTGAGTGGAGCGTTCCGTACTTC
TRBJ2-1	.	TRBV11-1	.	CASSPGYRDNEQFF	TGTGCCAGCAGCCCAGGCTACAGGGACAATGAGCAGTTCTTC
TRBJ1-5	TRBD1	TRBV7-3	.	CASSIDRDQPQHF	TGTGCCAGCAGCATCGACAGGGACCAGCCCCAGCATTTT
TRBJ2-3	.	TRBV5-1	few	CASSSGRESAGQTDTQYF	TGCGCCAGCAGCTCCGGCCGGGAGTCAGCGGGTCAAACAGATACGCAGTATTTT
TRBJ2-1	.	TRBV24-1	.	CATSDLGAGYNEQFF	TGTGCCACCAGTGATTTGGGGGCAGGTTACAATGAGCAGTTCTTC
TRBJ2-7	.	TRBV10-3	once	CAISEPRPTGEQYF	TGTGCCATCAGTGAGCCACGACCTACTGGGGAGCAGTACTTC
TRBJ1-3	TRBD1	TRBV9	.	CASSRPGGFRNTIYF	TGTGCCAGCAGCCGACCAGGGGGATTTAGAAACACCATATATTTT
TRBJ2-3	.	TRBV5-4	once	CASSLTFTDTQYF	TGTGCCAGCAGCTTGACGTTCACAGATACGCAGTATTTT
TRBJ1-1	.	TRBV30	.	CAWVGGSNTEAFF	TGTGCCTGGGTGGGGGGCTCGAACACTGAAGCTTTCTTT
TRBJ2-5	.	TRBV28	.	CASSLMETQYF	TGTGCCAGCAGTTTGATGGAGACCCAGTACTTC
TRBJ2-4	.	TRBV7-2	.	CASKKGLAKNIQYF	TGTGCCAGCAAGAAGGGGCTAGCCAAAAACATTCAGTACTTC
TRBJ1-1	.	TRBV5-1	.	CASSSGWNTEAFF	TGCGCCAGCAGCTCCGGGTGGAACACTGAAGCTTTCTTT
TRBJ2-1	TRBD2	TRBV5-6	.	CASRFKPAGGPYNEQFF	TGTGCCAGCAGGTTTAAACCAGCGGGAGGGCCCTACAATGAGCAGTTCTTC
TRBJ2-2	TRBD1	TRBV13	.	CASTPGGDRGPGELFF	TGTGCCAGCACCCCGGGCGGGGACAGGGGGCCCGGGGAGCTGTTTTTT
TRBJ1-4	TRBD1	TRBV10-3	.	CAIHDRVGEKLFF	TGTGCCATCCACGACAGGGTGGGGGAAAAACTGTTTTTT
TRBJ2-7	TRBD1	TRBV6-5	once	CASSLQGYPSYEQYF	TGTGCCAGCAGTTTACAGGGGTACCCTAGCTACGAGCAGTACTTC
TRBJ1-1	.	TRBV3-1/TRBV3-2	.	CASPEGYTQNTEAFF	TGTGCCAGCCCCGAGGGATACACTCAGAACACTGAAGCTTTCTTT
TRBJ1-1	.	TRBV7-8	.	CASSSFTEAFF	TGTGCCAGCAGCTCCTTCACTGAAGCTTTCTTT
TRBJ2-5	.	TRBV24-1	.	CATSGQGQSQETQYF	TGTGCCACCAGTGGCCAAGGACAGAGTCAAGAGACCCAGTACTTC
TRBJ2-3	.	TRBV7-9	once	CASSRGADTQYF	TGTGCCAGCAGCCGGGGTGCAGATACGCAGTATTTT
TRBJ1-5	.	TRBV3-1/TRBV3-2	.	CASSQSPGQPQHF	TGTGCCAGCAGCCAGTCCCCTGGGCAGCCCCAGCATTTT
TRBJ2-7	.	TRBV6-5	.	CASSYAHSYEQYF	TGTGCCAGCAGTTACGCCCACTCCTACGAGCAGTACTTC
TRBJ2-3	TRBD2	TRBV18	.	CASSPPPSGLSTDTQYF	TGTGCCAGCTCACCACCGCCTAGCGGCCTAAGCACAGATACGCAGTATTTT
TRBJ1-6	.	TRBV19	.	CASSILDSPLHF	TGTGCCAGTAGTATATTAGATTCACCCCTCCACTTT
TRBJ1-1	.	TRBV10-3	.	CAISERRSGAFF	TGTGCCATCAGTGAAAGGCGGTCGGGGGCTTTCTTT
TRBJ1-5	.	TRBV6-6	.	CASSPQGRDQPQHF	TGTGCCAGCAGTCCCCAGGGTCGGGATCAGCCCCAGCATTTT
TRBJ2-1	.	TRBV1	few	CTSSQDRGCSSYNEQFF	TGCACCAGCAGCCAAGATCGGGGCTGTAGCTCCTACAATGAGCAGTTCTTC
TRBJ1-4	.	TRBV28	.	CASSLLNEKLFF	TGTGCCAGCAGTCTCCTTAATGAAAAACTGTTTTTT
TRBJ1-2	.	TRBV2	.	CASSDQAGSMGYTF	TGTGCCAGCAGTGATCAGGCAGGTTCGATGGGCTACACCTTC
TRBJ2-1	.	TRBV7-2	.	CASSPALVGGQFF	TGTGCCAGCAGCCCCGCGTTAGTTGGGGGGCAGTTCTTC
TRBJ1-1	TRBD1	TRBV19	.	CASSRGPMNTEAFF	TGTGCCAGTAGCAGGGGGCCCATGAACACTGAAGCTTTCTTT